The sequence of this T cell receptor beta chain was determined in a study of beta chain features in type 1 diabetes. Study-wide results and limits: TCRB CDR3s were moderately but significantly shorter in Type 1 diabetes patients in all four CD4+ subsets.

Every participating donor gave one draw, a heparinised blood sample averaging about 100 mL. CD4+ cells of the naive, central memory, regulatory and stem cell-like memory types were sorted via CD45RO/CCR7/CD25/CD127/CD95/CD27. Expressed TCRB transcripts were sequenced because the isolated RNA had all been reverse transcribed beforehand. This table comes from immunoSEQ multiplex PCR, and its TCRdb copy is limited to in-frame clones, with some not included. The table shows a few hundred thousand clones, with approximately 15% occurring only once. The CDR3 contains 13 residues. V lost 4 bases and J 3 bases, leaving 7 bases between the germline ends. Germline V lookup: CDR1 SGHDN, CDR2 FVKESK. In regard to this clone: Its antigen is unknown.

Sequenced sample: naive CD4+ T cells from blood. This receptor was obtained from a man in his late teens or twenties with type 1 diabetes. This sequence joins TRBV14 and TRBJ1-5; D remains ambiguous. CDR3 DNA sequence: TGTGCCAGCAGCCGCAGTCACAATCAGCCCCAGCATTTT. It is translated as CASSRSHNQPQHF.